This T cell receptor (beta chain) was identified during a study of T cells after yellow fever vaccination. Looking at the study overall: The SMART-Seq v4 Ultra Low Input method served to prepare the low-cell-number fractions. The study's findings and limits: Detected again after the booster were most primary-vaccination clones, at 96% CD4 and 80% to 90% CD8. Researchers report a weaker secondary response that nonetheless peaked faster, day 5 versus 15.

Synthesis of TCR cDNA relied on 5'RACE template switching, which attached a universal primer site and UMIs. TCRdb reanalysed the 5' RACE reads using MiXCR and keeps one entry per CDR3 protein. The sample consists of tens of thousands of distinct CDR3 sequences, approximately 12% of them appearing once. This clonotype came up a few times. The V and J ends lost 2 bases and 4 bases respectively, with 10 bases between them. The CDR3 is made up of 14 amino acids. The clonotype originates from a man between 18 and 29 years old who received the YFV17D yellow fever vaccine. This sample comprised CD8+ T cells not binding an NS4B(214-222) dextramer, sorted from PBMCs, obtained less than 25 days after the first yellow fever vaccination. This chain links TRBV12-3 or TRBV12-4 with TRBJ2-3; tentatively, D is TRBD1 or TRBD2 (5 bases each). CDR3: CASSLYGGSDTQYF. In nucleotides, the CDR3 is TGTGCCAGCAGTTTATATGGGGGTTCAGATACGCAGTATTTT.